What follows are 19 T cell receptor beta chains derived from one specimen sequenced in a study of T cells in localized non-small cell lung cancer. TCRdb's table, derived via immunoSEQ multiplex PCR, lists solely in-frame clones and lacks some. The repertoire includes 10,000 to 15,000 clones, about 84% of them detected once, and approximately 23% sits in the top ten. Sequences were derived from peripheral blood, sampled before any cancer treatment. The source of these receptors is a male donor aged 60 or over with stage I lung adenocarcinoma.

The chain is built from TRBV10-3 and TRBJ2-3, with D perhaps given as TRBD1 or TRBD2 (6 bases each). V was cut by 6 bases and J by 0 bases, with 13 bases left in between. This CDR3 comprises 15 residues. The germline CDR1 and CDR2 sequences are ENHRY and SYGVKD. This CDR3 reads CAISRGPSSTDTQYF. The CDR3 DNA is TGTGCCATCAGCCGGGGGCCTTCTAGCACAGATACGCAGTATTTT.

This clone was seen a few times. The chain uses TRBV19 and TRBJ1-5, with 10 positions matching TRBD1. The CDR3 is 14 residues long. With 5 bases clipped from V and 4 bases from J, the junction kept 2 bases outside the gene matches. Germline CDR1 reads LNHDA; CDR2 reads SQIVND (reference sequence). CDR3 residues: CASSAGQGNQPQHF. DNA for the CDR3: TGTGCCAGTAGTGCGGGACAGGGGAATCAGCCCCAGCATTTT.

CDR3 sequence (DNA): TGTGCCAGCAGCTCAAACAGGGGAGAGACCCAGTACTTC. Translation: CASSSNRGETQYF. The chain has TRBV7-8 and TRBJ2-5, with TRBD1 matching 7 bases. The germline V gene has CDR1 SGHVS and CDR2 FQNEAQ. V lost 4 bases to trimming and J lost 4 bases; unmatched junction nucleotides: 3. CDR3 size: 13 residues.

This chain links TRBV7-3 with TRBJ2-3, with a possible D match to TRBD2 (6 bases). This CDR3 has 14 amino acids. Germline CDR1 reads SGHTA; CDR2 reads FQGTGA. Trimming removed 3 bases at V and 3 bases at J, with 10 bases between. The CDR3 coding sequence is TGTGCCAGCAGCTTGGAGGGGACGACAGATACGCAGTATTTT. Its translation: CASSLEGTTDTQYF.

The V and J genes are TRBV6-5 and TRBJ2-1, with D hard to call. Trimming removed 0 bases from V and 4 bases from J, with 13 bases in between. Germline V gene sequence: CDR1 MNHEY, CDR2 SVGAGI. This CDR3 comprises 16 residues. This CDR3 reads CASSYSSRASYNEQFF. The DNA for the CDR3 is TGTGCCAGCAGTTACTCGAGTCGGGCGAGTTACAATGAGCAGTTCTTC.

The rearrangement uses TRBV5-1 and TRBJ1-1; no clear D gene. V lost 1 base and J lost 2, with 6 bases in between. The V gene's germline CDR1 is SGHRS and CDR2 YFSETQ. The CDR3 consists of 13 residues. The chain's CDR3 is CASSLQGNTEAFF. The DNA for the CDR3 is TGCGCCAGCAGCTTGCAAGGAAACACTGAAGCTTTCTTT.

V is TRBV6-5 and J is TRBJ1-2; 8 nucleotides agree with TRBD1. CDR3 length: 15 amino acids. With V trimmed by 2 bases and J by 7 bases, 9 bases remained unmatched. Germline V lookup: CDR1 MNHEY, CDR2 SVGAGI. The CDR3 here is CASSYGTGAFSGYTF. As DNA, the CDR3 is TGTGCCAGCAGTTACGGGACAGGCGCCTTTTCTGGCTACACCTTC.

The chain is built from TRBV7-2 and TRBJ1-5; maybe TRBD1 (6 bases). This CDR3 spans 16 amino acids. V was trimmed by 4 bases and J by 0 bases, leaving 13 bases between them. Germline values: CDR1 SGHTA, CDR2 FQGNSA. The CDR3 sequence: CASSSETGYSNQPQHF. The CDR3 nucleotides are TGTGCCAGCAGCTCGGAGACAGGATATAGCAATCAGCCCCAGCATTTT.

The chain recombines TRBV7-9 with TRBJ2-7, with TRBD2 matching 12 bases. This CDR3 has 16 residues. The germline V gene has CDR1 SEHNR and CDR2 FQNEAQ (reference sequence). Trimming took 2 bases from V and 3 from J; bases not matched to a gene: 5. The CDR3 region has the DNA TGTGCCAGCAGCTTACCTGCGACTAGCGGGGGCTACGAGCAGTACTTC. This codes for CASSLPATSGGYEQYF.

This chain links TRBV7-2 with TRBJ2-1; tentative D call: TRBD1 (5 bases). V gave up 4 bases and J gave up 0 bases, with 7 bases separating them. The CDR3 length is 14 residues. Germline V gene sequence: CDR1 SGHTA, CDR2 FQGNSA. The CDR3 bases are TGTGCCAGCAGCTCCAGGGTCTCCTACAATGAGCAGTTCTTC. Translating it yields CASSSRVSYNEQFF.

For the CDR3, the DNA is TGTGCCAGTAGTGAGCGGACAGGGTTGCAGCCCCAGCATTTT. Residues: CASSERTGLQPQHF. The V and J genes are TRBV19 and TRBJ1-5; TRBD1 agrees at 8 bases. With V trimmed by 5 bases and J by 7 bases, 7 bases remained unmatched. Germline V gene lookup returns CDR1 LNHDA and CDR2 SQIVND (reference sequence). The CDR3 length is 14 residues.

This clone has a handful of counts. The chain links TRBV5-1 to TRBJ2-1, with D possibly matching TRBD1 (5 bases). This CDR3 is 14 amino acids long. V lost 0 bases and J 5 bases, leaving 9 bases between the germline ends. The V gene's germline CDR1 is SGHRS and CDR2 YFSETQ. The CDR3 sequence: CASSLVSRDNEQFF. In DNA form, the CDR3 reads TGCGCCAGCAGCTTGGTCAGCAGGGACAATGAGCAGTTCTTC.

This clone was detected only once. This chain uses TRBV6-5 with TRBJ2-2; D remains unclear. V was shortened by 2 bases and J by 8 bases, with 12 bases between the two germline ends. Looked up from germline, CDR1 is MNHEY and CDR2 is SVGAGI. The CDR3 spans 14 residues. CDR3 residues: CASSYRAPVGELFF. Here the CDR3 DNA reads TGTGCCAGCAGTTACCGGGCCCCCGTAGGGGAGCTGTTTTTT.

The genes are TRBV23-1 and TRBJ1-5, with a tentative D call TRBD1 (5 bases). TRBV23-1 is an ORF for which the function is uncertain. Trimming took 6 bases from V and 4 from J, leaving 13 bases between them. The CDR3 has 14 amino acids. The CDR3 DNA reads TGCGCCAGCAGAGAAGGGGAAGGTAATCAGCCCCAGCATTTT. Protein product: CASREGEGNQPQHF.

This clone was seen more than once but under ten times. The chain combines TRBV11-3 with TRBJ2-2, with a tentative D call TRBD2 (5 bases). Trimming pared 5 bases from V and 7 bases from J, leaving 11 bases between. The CDR3 runs 13 residues. Germline V CDR1 and CDR2: SGHNT, YENEEA. In nucleotides, the CDR3 is TGTGCCAGCAGCCTAGGACTTATCGGGGAGCTGTTTTTT. It specifies CASSLGLIGELFF.

The V and J genes are TRBV6-6 and TRBJ2-7; D may be TRBD1 or TRBD2 (5 bases each). V was clipped by 2 bases and J by 5 bases, with 7 bases between them. CDR1 is MNHNY, CDR2 SVGAGI, per germline (reference sequence). The CDR3 extends over 12 amino acids. CDR3 sequence reads: CASSYGGNEQYF. For the CDR3, the DNA is TGTGCCAGCAGTTACGGGGGTAACGAGCAGTACTTC.

The gene calls are TRBV29-1 and TRBJ1-2, with D tentatively TRBD1 (6 bases). The CDR3 has 12 amino acids. In germline, CDR1 is SQVTM, CDR2 ANQGSEA. Trimming removed 4 bases from V and 4 bases from J, with 10 bases in between. CDR3 nucleotides: TGCAGCGTTGGGGACACAAGCTATGGCTACACCTTC. As protein: CSVGDTSYGYTF.

This clone is categorized as medium-sized. The V and J genes are TRBV4-1 and TRBJ2-3, with TRBD1 matching 8 bases. J gave up 5 bases and V 1 base, and 11 bases lay outside the gene matches. The CDR3 totals 17 residues. Germline CDR1 and CDR2: MGHRA and YSYEKL. The CDR3 sequence: CASSQVLDREGGDTQYF. CDR3 bases: TGCGCCAGCAGCCAAGTCCTGGACAGGGAAGGGGGAGATACGCAGTATTTT.

The chain links TRBV20-1 to TRBJ2-3; the D is unclear. With 1 base removed from V and 6 bases from J, the gap between germline ends came to 5 bases. The CDR3 runs 11 residues. The germline gives CDR1 DFQATT, CDR2 SNEGSKA (reference sequence). For the CDR3, the DNA is TGCAGTGCTAGAGGAACGGATACGCAGTATTTT. Translation gives CSARGTDTQYF.